This TCR beta chain was captured by sequencing in a study of blood T cell repertoires in COVID-19 (TCRdb year 2020). Describing the broader study: Samples from collaborators originated in the United States, Italy and Spain and spanned both the acute and convalescent phases of COVID-19. The prospective study material was composed of cDNA or gDNA derived from T cells, B-cell-depleted T cells, or PBMCs. Deeply sampled blood TCRbeta repertoires from subjects exposed to, actively infected with, or recovered from COVID-19 were included in the dataset. The repertoires were released in a freely available public database intended as a resource for research on the immune response to SARS-CoV-2. The samples were drawn from the first 160 participants of the ongoing ImmuneRACE study and from over 950 subjects provided by 6 global collaborators. A de-identified subject ID, COVID-19 status, age in years and sex were almost always included in the sample metadata. Where available, HLA class I and class II types were taken from metadata supplied by the sample provider and were not determined by assay-based typing. The investigation overall reported the following: The amount of clinical and demographic metadata varied by source and participant and was provided uncurated.

From the cysteine through the phenylalanine, the CDR3 covers 12 amino acids. The retained sequence is limited to the CDR3, 36 bases, with the frame set at the first base. From a lookup of the germline V gene, CDR1 and CDR2 are MNHEY and SVGAGI. Trimming leaves V shorter by 8 bases and J shorter by 4 bases, with the junction holding 4 bases beyond the gene matches. A word on this clone: The specificity of this receptor is unknown. Per-base quality was not reported, and no clone a single base away is much larger than it.

Collaborating institutions collected whole blood in K2EDTA tubes following their own protocols. For TCRbeta analysis, collaborators shipped samples in one of three forms: frozen whole blood, isolated PBMCs, or DNA extracted from either of those sample types. TCRbeta CDR3 regions were amplified from genomic DNA by means of the immunoSEQ Assay, a bias-controlled multiplex PCR. On the study's bioinformatics: Nucleated cell counts per sample were estimated from amplification of reference gene primers within the assay. To quantify the absolute abundance of each unique TCRbeta CDR3 rearrangement, sequence reads were collapsed and filtered. For each sample, productive Simpson clonality was calculated by taking the square root of Simpson's diversity index across productive rearrangements. Held by TCRdb, this immuneACCESS table contains in-frame sequences only and omits some clones. Under half of the omission traces to an unresolved V gene where checked; the cause of the rest is unknown. Clone size and V and J calls were adopted from that table, with D and trimming inferred from the DNA. Here the sample has around 160,000 clones; 65% to 90% occur a single time. The top ten clones comprise nearly 8.5% of the sample.

The TCR sequence derives from a man in his 60s with acute or convalescent COVID-19. The sequence joins TRBV6-5 to TRBJ1-2, with 7 bases in between that match TRBD1. Sequencing was done on a sample of peripheral blood. The nucleotides are TGTGCCAGCTACGGACAGGCCTATGGCTACACCTTC. Its product reads: CASYGQAYGYTF.